This note documents a single TCR beta chain sequence. No antigen is known for it. The data are from a study of CD8+ T cells in alopecia areata. About the study: Patients remained on tofacitinib for 6 to 18 months and then went 6 months without it.

CDR1 and CDR2 from the germline V gene are SGDLS and YYNGEE. The CDR3 runs 14 residues. The ends were cut back, 2 bases at V and 4 bases at J, with 12 bases in the middle. Once RNA had been extracted, it was reverse transcribed into cDNA to act as the sequencing template. Measured with immunoSEQ multiplex PCR; TCRdb has only the in-frame clones, and not every one. The data contain 170,000 or so clones, approximately 59% of them singletons. Alopecia areata patients had lesional scalp punch biopsies and peripheral blood taken from them. Study findings and constraints: In scalp samples, resident alphabeta T cells of normal skin are also sequenced.

The genes are TRBV9 and TRBJ1-2; D unclear. The sequences come from CD4+ T cells sorted from blood, collected at week 0. This receptor was taken from a human donor with alopecia areata. CDR3 coding DNA: TGTGCCAGCAGCGTCGCAGGATACACCTATGGCTACACCTTC. Its protein product is CASSVAGYTYGYTF.